The 8 T cell receptor beta chains listed next were all sequenced from one sample in a study of blood T cells in healthy people across ages. Primers used in a second PCR of about 6 to 11 cycles were a sample-barcoded 5' primer and a J-beta primer mix. TCRdb independently ran MiXCR on the 5' RACE reads; one entry per CDR3 protein. This repertoire shows approximately 1.5 million distinct CDR3 sequences, 30% to 40% found once; its top ten account for 11%. The material sequenced was blood. These receptor sequences come from a woman in her twenties or thirties in good health.

This clonotype was picked up a small number of times. The chain carries TRBV7-2 and TRBJ2-5, with D unresolved. V lost 1 base to trimming and J lost 5 bases, with 14 bases between them. The CDR3 length is 15 residues. CDR1 is SGHTA and CDR2 is FQGNSA in the germline V gene. CDR3: CASSLGFGVVETQYF. For the CDR3, the DNA is TGTGCCAGCAGCTTAGGCTTTGGGGTGGTTGAGACCCAGTACTTC. The whole variable domain, filled in from reference TRBV7-2 and TRBJ2-5, reads GAGVSQSPSNKVTEKGKDVELRCDPISGHTALYWYRQSLGQGLEFLIYFQGNSAPDKSGLPSDRFSAERTGGSVSTLTIQRTQQEDSAVYLCASSLGFGVVETQYFGPGTRLLVL.

A remark on this clonotype: A read error may produce the germline difference seen at one junction end. V usage is TRBV27 and J usage is TRBJ2-3; 8 nucleotides agree with TRBD2. Germline V gives CDR1 MNHEY, CDR2 SMNVEV (reference sequence). CDR3 size: 16 residues. CDR3 region: CACSHAAGVFTDTQYF. CDR3 coding DNA: TGTGCCTGCAGTCATGCAGCGGGAGTGTTTACAGATACGCAGTATTTT.

About this clonotype itself: An end of the junction does not agree with germline; a read error may underlie this. V and J are TRBV7-9 and TRBJ1-2; D unclear. From germline, CDR1 is SEHNR and CDR2 FQNEAQ (reference sequence). The CDR3 totals 13 residues. The CDR3 here is CVSSLGTAYGYTF. The DNA for the CDR3 is TGTGTCAGCAGCTTAGGTACAGCCTATGGCTACACCTTC.

V gene TRBV6-2 or TRBV6-3 combines with J gene TRBJ1-1; D is perhaps TRBD1 (6 bases). CDR1 is MNHEY, CDR2 SVGEGT, per germline. The CDR3 loop spans 14 amino acids. V was shortened by 4 bases and J by 4 bases, with 13 bases between the two germline ends. The CDR3 loop reads CASSFGQGFTEAFF. The CDR3 DNA reads as TGTGCCAGCAGTTTCGGTCAGGGGTTCACTGAAGCTTTCTTT.

V and J are TRBV15 and TRBJ1-2; D gene uncertain. Germline V gene data show CDR1 as LNHNV and CDR2 as YYDKDF (reference sequence). The CDR3 is made up of 15 amino acids. V shed 7 bases and J shed 0 bases, with 15 bases lying between them. CDR3 sequence (DNA): TGTGCCACCACCGCAACCGTAGAGACTAACTATGGCTACACCTTC. Amino acids: CATTATVETNYGYTF.

The chain couples TRBV7-2 to TRBJ2-7, with D uncertain. The ends were cut back, 1 base at V and 3 bases at J, with 10 bases in the middle. Germline V gene sequence: CDR1 SGHTA, CDR2 FQGNSA. The CDR3 covers 14 residues. CDR3 in amino acids: CASSLDNNRYEQYF. The CDR3 coding sequence is TGTGCCAGCAGCTTAGATAACAACCGCTACGAGCAGTACTTC.

V is TRBV20-1 and J is TRBJ2-5, with D possibly matching TRBD2 (6 bases). Germline CDR1 and CDR2: DFQATT and SNEGSKA (reference sequence). CDR3 length: 14 amino acids. V was pared by 2 bases and J by 2 bases, with 12 bases between. The CDR3 DNA is TGCAGTGCTAGATCGGGGGTTCTTCAAGAGACCCAGTACTTC. Its translation: CSARSGVLQETQYF.

This rearrangement joins TRBV28 to TRBJ2-1; D unresolved. From germline, CDR1 is MDHEN and CDR2 SYDVKM. The CDR3 covers 14 residues. V lost 7 bases to trimming and J lost 2 bases, with 12 bases between them. The CDR3 region is CASNRPSAYNEQFF. DNA of the CDR3: TGTGCCAGCAATAGACCTAGTGCCTACAATGAGCAGTTCTTC. Complete variable domain (other parts from reference TRBV28 and TRBJ2-1): DVKVTQSSRYLVKRTGEKVFLECVQDMDHENMFWYRQDPGLGLRLIYFSYDVKMKEKGDIPEGYSVSREKKERFSLILESASTNQTSMYLCASNRPSAYNEQFFGPGTRLTVL.